This TCR beta chain was sequenced during a study of tumor-infiltrating lymphocytes in primary liver carcinoma. Looking at the study overall: The study included patients who were men and women aged 30 to 69 years. Sequenced samples came back with roughly 3.5 to 8 million productive TCRbeta reads, and the counts looked alike across tissue types. General study findings and limits: The difference in top-250-clone fraction between tumors and blood was significant, favoring tumors (p = 0.039).

CDR1 and CDR2 (germline): GTSNPN, SVGIG (reference sequence). The CDR3 covers 13 residues. Comment on this clonotype: Its target is not known. An end of the junction does not agree with germline; a read error may underlie this.

A primer matching the constant region was used to make TCR beta cDNA from around 460 ng of total RNA. A slightly modified ARM-PCR protocol with three nested multiplex PCR rounds produced these TCR beta libraries. It was with TRBV1-TRBV30 forward primers and a C-beta reverse primer that the first two PCR rounds were run, at around 9 cycles each. TCRdb passed the multiplex PCR reads through MiXCR, listing each CDR3 protein once. The data hold approximately 80,000 distinct CDR3 sequences, with roughly two thirds observed a single time. Extraction of RNA together with DNA used about 18-31 mg of unsorted bulk tissue.

The chain joins TRBV30 to TRBJ2-7; D might be TRBD1 (5 bases). The sequence came from a man between 35 and 55 years old with primary liver carcinoma and hepatitis B virus infection. What was sequenced was tumor-adjacent normal liver tissue. The DNA of the CDR3 is TGTGCCTGGAGTGGAAGCAGGGCCTACGACCAGTACTTC. Translated, it gives CAWSGSRAYDQYF. Filled out from reference TRBV30 and TRBJ2-7, the complete variable domain reads SQTIHQWPATLVQPVGSPLSLECTVEGTSNPNLYWYRQAAGRGLQLLFYSVGIGQISSEVPQNLSASRPQDRQFILSSKKLLLSDSGFYLCAWSGSRAYDQYFGPGTRLTVT.